Sequencing of this T cell receptor (beta chain) was carried out in a study of blood T cell repertoires in COVID-19 (dated by TCRdb to 2020 to 2021). Study-level background: Samples covering the acute and convalescent phases of COVID-19 were provided by collaborators in the United States, Italy and Spain. The prospective study material was composed of cDNA or gDNA derived from T cells, B-cell-depleted T cells, or PBMCs. Deeply sampled blood TCRbeta repertoires from subjects exposed to, actively infected with, or recovered from COVID-19 were included in the dataset. The repertoires were released in a freely available public database meant as a resource for research on the immune response to SARS-CoV-2. Samples were obtained from the ongoing ImmuneRACE study (first 160 participants) and from 950 to 1,500 subjects provided by 6 global collaborators. The sample metadata nearly always contained a de-identified subject ID, COVID-19 status, age in years and sex. Where available, HLA class I and class II types were obtained from metadata supplied by the sample provider rather than from assay-based typing. What the authors observed across the whole study: The quantity of clinical and demographic metadata differed by source and by participant and was supplied without curation.

Unmatched junction bases come to 11, with V trimmed by 3 bases and J by 8 bases. According to the germline V gene (reference sequence), CDR1 reads LGHDT and CDR2 reads YNNKEL. Counted from cysteine to phenylalanine, this CDR3 has 17 amino acids. Only the CDR3 region is kept as DNA, spanning 51 bases read in frame from base 1. TCRbeta CDR3 regions were amplified from genomic DNA using the immunoSEQ Assay, a bias-controlled multiplex PCR. In the paper's pipeline: Within the assay, amplification of reference gene primers was used to estimate how many nucleated cells each sample contained. To quantify the absolute abundance of each unique TCRbeta CDR3 rearrangement, sequence reads were collapsed and filtered. Productive Simpson clonality was computed per sample as the square root of Simpson's diversity index over productive rearrangements. Entries here come from immuneACCESS through TCRdb and include only in-frame sequences with V and J called. Some clones fail to appear in such tables; in the studies checked, an unresolved V gene covers under half of the shortfall, and the cause of the remainder is unknown. V and J calls plus clone size are reproduced from that table; the DNA served to infer D and trimming. Recorded for this sample are 200,000 to 250,000 clones; roughly 79% of them occurred a single time. The ten biggest clones cover around 9% of the sample.

In the prospective study, participants were roughly 18 to 100 years old, resided in 24 geographic areas of the United States, and were enrolled through a virtual design. In the prospective study, cohorts were assigned on the basis of participant-reported clinical history obtained from a screening survey and a study questionnaire. Mobile phlebotomists in the prospective study collected whole blood, serum and a nasopharyngeal or oropharyngeal swab from every participant. Over a roughly 2-month period, participants in the prospective study had the option of providing additional blood draws and questionnaires. Before DNA extraction, prospective study blood samples were shipped either frozen or at room temperature. A remark on this clone: Its specific antigen is unknown. Base-call qualities are not available, and no considerably larger clone is one nucleotide away.

The TCR originated in a woman aged 45-65 years with acute COVID-19. Sequencing was carried out using PBMCs or T cells enriched from blood (not recorded which). The chain links TRBV3-1 (or the pseudogene TRBV3-2) with TRBJ2-1; the junction holds 12 bases that match TRBD2. The bases read TGTGCCAGCAGCCATAAAGGACTAGCGGGACCTCAGTATGAGCAGTTCTTC. Its amino acids are CASSHKGLAGPQYEQFF.